This TCR beta chain was captured by sequencing in a study of cytomegalovirus exposure and HLA in healthy donors. The PCR had 60 Vbeta and 13 Jbeta primers. The protocol was immunoSEQ multiplex PCR, while the TCRdb copy is restricted to in-frame clones and leaves out a portion. This sample has approximately 160,000 clones; 65% to 70% occur once, and the top ten carry roughly 4.4%. The CDR3 spans 15 residues. V was trimmed by 2 bases and J by 4 bases, leaving 9 bases between them. CDR1 LGHNA and CDR2 YNFKEQ come from the germline V gene. Of note for this clone: Its matching antigen is unknown.

Points from the study as a whole: Some public TCRs appeared in many individuals, while most sequences were rare.

The chain is built from TRBV4-2 and TRBJ2-6; D remains ambiguous. The sequence came from a woman aged 18-35 years in good health and CMV-seropositive. Sequencing was performed on PBMCs. The CDR3 bases are TGTGCCAGCAGCCAAACAAGTACCGGGGCCAACGTCCTGACTTTC. Its translation is CASSQTSTGANVLTF.